What follows are 3 T cell receptor beta chains derived from one specimen sequenced in a study of persistence of HIV-infected CD4 T cells. The stimulus was an HIV-1 Gag 15-mer peptide pool, approximately 0.93 ug/peptide/mL. Memory cells lacking CD40L and CD69 with high CD45RO were sorted. Their antigens are not known. The libraries were made with immunoSEQ version 4 in survey mode. Profiling relied on immunoSEQ multiplex PCR, and the TCRdb table lists in-frame clones only, not all of them. This repertoire shows about 40,000 clones, 70% to 80% found once; its top ten account for about 14%. Sample: CD4+ T cells sorted from PBMCs after approximately 19-hour stimulation, taken from a patient who received antiretroviral therapy. The receptors here all came from an adult man with HIV who was CMV-seropositive.

This sequence joins TRBV29-1 and TRBJ2-1; 14 nucleotides agree with TRBD2. V shed 6 bases and J 10 bases; nucleotides not matched to a gene: 14. Germline V gene lookup returns CDR1 SQVTM and CDR2 ANQGSEA. The CDR3 is made up of 16 amino acids. The CDR3 reads CSVLTGTSGGSGEQFF. The CDR3 nucleotides read TGCAGCGTACTAACTGGGACTAGCGGGGGATCAGGGGAGCAGTTCTTC.

The V call is TRBV19, the J call TRBJ1-6; a weak D match, TRBD1 (6 bases). Germline CDR1 is LNHDA and CDR2 is SQIVND (reference sequence). The CDR3 contains 17 residues. V was trimmed by 5 bases and J by 1 base, leaving 15 bases between them. Here the CDR3 reads CASSLRAGESYNSPLHF. In nucleotides, the CDR3 is TGTGCCAGTAGTCTCCGAGCAGGGGAATCCTATAATTCACCCCTCCACTTT.

This sequence joins TRBV19 and TRBJ1-1; a weak D match, TRBD1 (5 bases). CDR1 and CDR2 from the germline V gene are LNHDA and SQIVND (reference sequence). V dropped 1 base and J dropped 6 bases, with 12 bases sitting between them. The CDR3 covers 14 residues. The CDR3 DNA reads as TGTGCCAGTAGTATAGGGATCCCGGGGGCTGAAGCTTTCTTT. It specifies CASSIGIPGAEAFF.